A selection of T cell receptor beta chains follows, all from one sample in a study of breast tumors, draining lymph nodes, adjacent tissues. TCRdb used MiXCR to reprocess the multiplex PCR reads, holding one entry per CDR3 protein. The sample consists of approximately 22,000 distinct CDR3 sequences, more than 50% of them appearing once. The sequenced sample consisted of breast tumor tissue. The receptors shown here come from a female donor with breast cancer. Some clones in this sample may be carry-over from other donors' samples. The CDR3 runs from the conserved cysteine through the conserved F or W. A D gene is named only where the DNA matches it firmly. The size entry is marked missing in some rows and otherwise reads once, few, many or a size class.

many TRBJ1-1 - 18 TRBV5-6 TGTGCCAGCAGCTTGGGGGCAGTCCTGGTTTCGGGGAACACTGAAGCTTTCTTT CASSLGAVLVSGNTEAFF
many TRBJ2-1 - 14 TRBV6-1 TGTGCCAGCAGTCCCCAGGGGCGGCACAATGAGCAGTTCTTC CASSPQGRHNEQFF
- TRBJ1-6 - 12 TRBV7-9 TGTGCCAGCAGACCAGGGAACTCACCCCCCCACTTT CASRPGNSPPHF
- TRBJ1-2 - 14 TRBV10-3 TGTGCCACCGAGGACATGATAGCTAACTATGGCTACACCTTC CATEDMIANYGYTF
many TRBJ1-3 - 12 TRBV30 TGTGCCTGGAGGCTGGGTGGAAACACCATATATTTT CAWRLGGNTIYF
- TRBJ1-2 TRBD1 13 TRBV2 TGTGCCAGCAGGGCCGGGACAGCCTATGGCTACACCTTC CASRAGTAYGYTF
many TRBJ2-7 TRBD1 16 TRBV18 TGTGCCAGCTCACCACCGAGGAGACAGGGAGCCTACGAGCAGTACTTC CASSPPRRQGAYEQYF
- TRBJ2-7 - 14 TRBV20-1 TGCAGTGCCATGACGGGGGCGGACTCCTACGGGCAGTACTTC CSAMTGADSYGQYF
once TRBJ2-5 - 14 TRBV25-1 TGTGCCAGCAGTGGCAGAGACTCCATTGAGACCCAGTACTTC CASSGRDSIETQYF
- TRBJ2-3 - 14 TRBV7-9 TGTGCCAGCAGCTTAAACCCCGGGCAGGATACGCAGTATTTT CASSLNPGQDTQYF
medium-sized TRBJ2-1 - 14 TRBV5-1 TGCGCCAGCAGCTTGGAGAGGAGGGGCAATGAGCAGTTCTTC CASSLERRGNEQFF
- TRBJ1-6 - 13 TRBV20-1 TGCAGTGCTAGAGTCTCGGGTGGCTCACCCCTCCACTTT CSARVSGGSPLHF
few TRBJ2-3 - 15 TRBV7-9 TGTGCCAGCAGCTCCCGGGAAGCTAACACAGATACGCAGTATTTT CASSSREANTDTQYF
once TRBJ2-5 - 14 TRBV2 TGTGCCAGCAGTATCGGAGGGCTAGGTCAGACCCAGTACTTC CASSIGGLGQTQYF
- TRBJ2-1 TRBD2 14 TRBV20-1 TGCAGTGCTAGTCGGAGTGGGAGGGCCGGTGAGCAGTTCTTC CSASRSGRAGEQFF
- TRBJ2-6 TRBD2 16 TRBV5-4 TGTGCCAGCAGCACCAGACTAGCGTCTGGGGCCAACGTCCTGACTTTC CASSTRLASGANVLTF
- TRBJ2-1 - 12 TRBV2 TGTGCCAGCAGTGTGGGGGTGGGTGAGCAGTTCTTC CASSVGVGEQFF
- TRBJ1-6 TRBD1 15 TRBV7-9 TGTGCCAGCAGCTCACAGACAGGGAATAATTCACCCCTCCACTTT CASSSQTGNNSPLHF
many TRBJ1-1 - 13 TRBV20-1 TGCAGTGCTAGAGATGGGGGGCAAACTGAAGCTTTCTTT CSARDGGQTEAFF
- TRBJ2-7 TRBD2 17 TRBV7-3 TGTGCCAGCAGCGAGAGCGGCGGGGGGTTCCCAAGCTACGAGCAGTACTTC CASSESGGGFPSYEQYF
many TRBJ2-5 TRBD2 16 TRBV5-6 TGTGCCAGCAGCTTGGGGACTAGCGGGAGTGTGGAGACCCAGTACTTC CASSLGTSGSVETQYF
- TRBJ1-2 TRBD1 17 TRBV12-3/TRBV12-4 TGCGCCAGCAGCAACAGGACAGGGGGAGTTTCTCGATATGGCTACACCTTC CASSNRTGGVSRYGYTF
- TRBJ1-3 - 15 TRBV6-5 TGTGCCAGCAAAGAGAGGTGGGGGGCGGGAAACACCATATATTTT CASKERWGAGNTIYF
- TRBJ2-1 - 15 TRBV20-1 TGCAGTGCTAGCGTCTCGGCGGGGTCCTACAATGAGCAGTTCTTC CSASVSAGSYNEQFF
once TRBJ1-4 TRBD1 13 TRBV2 TGTGCCAGCAGCCGGGACAGAGAGGGAAAACTGTTTTTT CASSRDREGKLFF
- TRBJ2-1 - 13 TRBV27 TGTGCCAGCAGTTTATGGTCTAGCCATGAGCAGTTCTTC CASSLWSSHEQFF
- TRBJ2-2 - 13 TRBV24-1 TGTGCCACCAGTGCGGGAGACACCGGGGAGCTGTTTTTT CATSAGDTGELFF
- TRBJ2-1 - 15 TRBV2 TGTGCCAGCAGTCCCACGGGGGCCGGAAACAATGAGCAGTTCTTC CASSPTGAGNNEQFF
- TRBJ1-5 - 13 TRBV19 TGTGCCAGTAGTATAGATCGAGGTCAGCCCCAGCATTTT CASSIDRGQPQHF
- TRBJ2-1 TRBD2 18 TRBV19 TGTGCCAGTAGTATCACGGGACTAGCGGGAGGGCTCTACAATGAGCAGTTCTTC CASSITGLAGGLYNEQFF
- TRBJ1-2 - 11 TRBV6-6 TGTGCCAGCAGGGCAGGGGAGGGCTACACCTTC CASRAGEGYTF
- TRBJ1-6 TRBD1 13 TRBV6-5 TGTGCCAGCAGGACAGGGGCTTGGTCACCCCTCCACTTT CASRTGAWSPLHF
- TRBJ1-4 - 13 TRBV2 TGTGCCAGCAAACGACAGACTAATGAAAAACTGTTTTTT CASKRQTNEKLFF
- TRBJ2-7 - 23 TRBV2 - CASTAGGNQPQHFGDGTLGAQYF
many TRBJ2-2 - 14 TRBV3-1 TGTGCCAGCAGCCAAGAAGGCAGCACCGGGGAGCTGTTTTTT CASSQEGSTGELFF
- TRBJ1-2 - 16 TRBV10-3 TGTGCCATCAGTGAGGGTGACAGTTGGTTGGGCTATGGCTACACCTTC CAISEGDSWLGYGYTF
large TRBJ2-1 - 16 TRBV9 TGTGCCAGCAGCGTAGAGGGAGTGTTATCCTACAATGAGCAGTTCTTC CASSVEGVLSYNEQFF
- TRBJ1-5 - 16 TRBV7-8 TGTGCCAGCAGCCTCGCCCGGGACCCTACAATTCAGCCCCAGCATTTT CASSLARDPTIQPQHF
medium-sized TRBJ1-5 - 13 TRBV2 TGTGCCAGCAGGACAGATAGCAATCAGCCCCAGCATTTT CASRTDSNQPQHF
- TRBJ1-4 TRBD1 12 TRBV20-1 TGCAGTGCAACAGGGGGGAAAGAAAAACTGTTTTTT CSATGGKEKLFF
many TRBJ1-5 - 15 TRBV5-6 TGTGCCAGCAGCTTGGGGCAGGCAGATTATCAGCCCCAGCATTTT CASSLGQADYQPQHF
many TRBJ2-3 TRBD2 17 TRBV5-1 TGCGCCAGCAGCTTAAAGACTAGCGGCCAACCCACAGATACGCAGTATTTT CASSLKTSGQPTDTQYF
- TRBJ2-6 - 15 TRBV5-1 TGCGCCAGCAGCTTCACAGGGTATGGGGCCAACGTCCTGACTTTC CASSFTGYGANVLTF
many TRBJ2-1 TRBD1 17 TRBV6-5 TGTGCCAGCAGTCACTCACTTCCGGGACAGGGAAACAATGAGCAGTTCTTC CASSHSLPGQGNNEQFF
medium-sized TRBJ2-1 - 14 TRBV24-1 TGTGCCACCAGTGATCCGAAAGACTACAATGAGCAGTTCTTC CATSDPKDYNEQFF
few TRBJ1-6 - 15 TRBV7-6 TGTGCCAGCAGCTCAAACCCAGACGGGGGTTCACCCCTCCACTTT CASSSNPDGGSPLHF
- TRBJ2-3 TRBD2 16 TRBV19 TGTGCCGTGAGGACTAGCGGGAAGGGGGGCACAGATACGCAGTATTTT CAVRTSGKGGTDTQYF
many TRBJ1-4 TRBD1 19 TRBV4-1 TGCGCCAGCAGCCAGCCCGGGACAGGCTTATTCGCAACTAATGAAAAACTGTTTTTT CASSQPGTGLFATNEKLFF
many TRBJ2-5 - 17 TRBV7-9 TGTGCCAGCAGCTCACCGGGACAATTCCGGGACCAAGAGACCCAGTACTTC CASSSPGQFRDQETQYF
once TRBJ1-2 - 12 TRBV20-1 TGCAGTGCGGGCAGAGCTAACTATGGCTACACCTTC CSAGRANYGYTF
medium-sized TRBJ1-2 - 12 TRBV6-6 TGTGCCAGCTCCGAAGGGGTCTATGGCTACACCTTC CASSEGVYGYTF
- TRBJ2-3 - 14 TRBV7-9 TGTGCCAGCAGATCCCTACTGGCTTCAGGTACGCAGTATTTT CASRSLLASGTQYF
- TRBJ1-4 TRBD1 15 TRBV5-1 TGCGCCAGCAGCATGACAGGGGGTTTACGGGAAAAACTGTTTTTT CASSMTGGLREKLFF
- TRBJ1-2 TRBD1 14 TRBV9 TGTGCCAGCAGCGTTGGGACAGGGAGCTATGGCTACACCTTC CASSVGTGSYGYTF